One sample yielded the 20 T cell receptor beta chains listed below, sequenced in a study of CD8+ T cells in alopecia areata. Extraction of RNA preceded its reverse transcription into cDNA, which served as the sequencing template. Repertoires were generated with immunoSEQ multiplex PCR, while TCRdb's copy carries only in-frame clones and drops some. The sample has some 110,000 clones, about three fifths seen once. Specified treatment: oral pan-JAK inhibitor, 5-10 mg twice daily. The sample was CD8+ T cells sorted from blood, taken at week 24, from a patient treated with tofacitinib. These receptors originate from a human donor with alopecia areata.

The chain combines TRBV6-1 with TRBJ2-7; TRBD2 is a possible D gene (5 bases). Per the germline V gene, CDR1 is MNHNS and CDR2 is SASEGT. V shed 11 bases and J shed 3 bases, with 23 bases lying between them. The CDR3 has 15 amino acids. As DNA, the CDR3 is TGTGCCGCGGGTCCTCGAGTATTTCTTGGCTACGAGCAGTACTTC. Amino acids: CAAGPRVFLGYEQYF.

The chain carries TRBV4-3 and TRBJ1-6; TRBD1 aligns across 7 bases. Looked up from germline, CDR1 is LGHNA and CDR2 is YSLEER. The trim removed 1 base at V and 10 bases at J, leaving 7 bases unmatched. The CDR3 spans 15 residues. Here the CDR3 DNA reads TGCGCCAGCAGCCAAGTGGTAGGGGGCGAATCACCCCTCCACTTT. This encodes CASSQVVGGESPLHF.

This clone turned up a few times. The gene calls are TRBV5-6 and TRBJ1-6, with 8 bases lining up with TRBD1. V lost 3 bases and J lost 9; bases outside the gene matches: 5. CDR1 is SGHDT and CDR2 is YYEEEE in the germline V gene. The CDR3 covers 14 residues. CDR3: CASSSGTGFSPLHF. CDR3 nucleotide sequence: TGTGCCAGCAGCTCCGGGACAGGCTTTTCACCCCTCCACTTT.

The rearrangement links TRBV4-1 to TRBJ1-5; D might be TRBD1 (5 bases). This CDR3 contains 16 residues. Germline loops: CDR1 MGHRA, CDR2 YSYEKL. The V end lost 1 base, the J end lost 0 bases, and 10 bases lay between the germline ends. The CDR3 nucleotides are TGCGCCAGCAGCCAAGTGGCGGGGGATAGCAATCAGCCCCAGCATTTT. It codes for CASSQVAGDSNQPQHF.

This clone was counted at least ten times. The same CDR3 also results from other DNA sequences found in this sample. The rearrangement uses TRBV6-4 and TRBJ2-2; D is unclear. The V end lost 2 bases, the J end lost 1 base, and 2 bases lay between the germline ends. CDR3 length equals 13 residues. CDR1 is MRHNA and CDR2 is SNTAGT in the germline V gene. CDR3 bases: TGTGCCAGCAGTGACGGGAACACCGGGGAGCTGTTTTTT. The encoded protein is CASSDGNTGELFF.

The chain recombines TRBV28 with TRBJ2-7; D is undetermined. Germline assignment: CDR1 MDHEN and CDR2 SYDVKM. Between the trimmed V and J ends, which lost 2 bases and 3 bases, there was a span of 8 bases. The CDR3 totals 13 residues. Here the CDR3 reads CASSLGRGYEQYF. The DNA for the CDR3 is TGTGCCAGCAGTTTAGGCAGAGGCTACGAGCAGTACTTC.

About this clone: Distinct nucleotide sequences in the sample also encode this CDR3. This chain uses TRBV25-1 with TRBJ2-7; no clear D. The CDR3 spans 11 residues. The germline V and J ends were trimmed by 4 bases and 3 bases, with 4 bases remaining between them. Germline CDR1 and CDR2: MGHDK and SYGVNS. The CDR3 protein is CASSGGYEQYF. In DNA form, the CDR3 reads TGTGCCAGCAGTGGCGGCTACGAGCAGTACTTC.

This clone was recorded a few times. The CDR3 protein is CASSLGRTNEQFF. CDR3 DNA sequence: TGTGCCAGCAGCCTCGGGAGGACTAATGAGCAGTTCTTC. This chain uses TRBV6-5 with TRBJ2-1; the match to TRBD2 covers 7 bases. Germline assignment: CDR1 MNHEY and CDR2 SVGAGI. The trim removed 6 bases at V and 7 bases at J, leaving 6 bases unmatched. The CDR3 is 13 amino acids.

This clone showed up just a few times. This chain connects TRBV4-1 to TRBJ1-6; TRBD1 agrees at 7 bases. Trimming cost V 8 bases and J 10 bases; bases outside gene matches: 14. The CDR3 runs to 15 residues. Germline values: CDR1 MGHRA, CDR2 YSYEKL. The CDR3 bases are TGCGCCAGCGGCGGGCAAAGACAGGGAACCTCACCCCTCCACTTT. It specifies CASGGQRQGTSPLHF.

This clone was recorded a few times. The chain carries TRBV14 and TRBJ2-1; TRBD2 aligns across 7 bases. CDR3 length equals 16 residues. V lost 0 bases and J lost 8; bases outside the gene matches: 10. Germline V lookup: CDR1 SGHDN, CDR2 FVKESK. The DNA for the CDR3 is TGTGCCAGCAGCCAAGATAATATACTAGCGTTTGATGAGCAGTTCTTC. This codes for CASSQDNILAFDEQFF.

This clone was seen a few times. The V call is TRBV27, the J call TRBJ1-1; D is perhaps TRBD1 (6 bases). CDR3 length: 14 residues. The ends were cut back, 2 bases at V and 0 bases at J, with 7 bases in the middle. Per the germline V gene, CDR1 is MNHEY and CDR2 is SMNVEV (reference sequence). CDR3 DNA sequence: TGTGCCAGCAGTTTAGCAGGGGTGAACACTGAAGCTTTCTTT. Translated: CASSLAGVNTEAFF.

This clone was found a few times. The DNA for the CDR3 is TGCAGCGTTGATGCGAGGGGACTGGTGAACACTGAAGCTTTCTTT. Residues: CSVDARGLVNTEAFF. The chain has TRBV29-1 and TRBJ1-1; perhaps TRBD1 as D (5 bases). Trimming stripped 3 bases from V and 0 bases from J, with 14 bases between. In germline, CDR1 is SQVTM, CDR2 ANQGSEA. There are 15 residues in the CDR3. The full variable domain, its missing parts supplied by reference TRBV29-1 and TRBJ1-1, is SAVISQKPSRDICQRGTSLTIQCQVDSQVTMMFWYRQQPGQSLTLIATANQGSEATYESGFVIDKFPISRPNLTFSTLTVSNMSPEDSSIYLCSVDARGLVNTEAFFGQGTRLTVV.

The V call is TRBV5-6, the J call TRBJ1-3; D perhaps matches TRBD1 (5 bases). The germline V gene encodes CDR1 SGHDT and CDR2 YYEEEE. The CDR3 is 14 residues long. V lost 3 bases and J lost 0, with 7 bases in between. The CDR3 DNA reads as TGTGCCAGCAGCTCGGGGGACTCTGGAAACACCATATATTTT. It is translated as CASSSGDSGNTIYF.

The gene calls are TRBV4-3 and TRBJ1-1; D might be TRBD1 (5 bases). The CDR3 length is 15 residues. V dropped 3 bases and J dropped 0 bases, with 11 bases sitting between them. CDR1 and CDR2 from the germline V gene are LGHNA and YSLEER. The CDR3 loop is CASSHRGAMNTEAFF. CDR3 sequence (DNA): TGCGCCAGCAGCCATCGAGGGGCCATGAACACTGAAGCTTTCTTT.

The V and J genes are TRBV27 and TRBJ2-2, with D maybe TRBD1 (6 bases). Germline-derived CDR1 and CDR2 are MNHEY and SMNVEV (reference sequence). The CDR3 totals 16 residues. Trimming stripped 5 bases from V and 1 base from J, with 14 bases between. The CDR3 loop reads CASSAMDSLNTGELFF. Here the CDR3 DNA reads TGTGCCAGCAGTGCAATGGACAGCTTGAACACCGGGGAGCTGTTTTTT.

The V call is TRBV13, the J call TRBJ2-3, with a tentative D call TRBD2 (6 bases). Germline assignment: CDR1 PRHDT and CDR2 FYEKMQ (reference sequence). The V gene lost 5 bases and the J gene lost 0 bases, with 12 bases spanning the gap. This CDR3 contains 15 residues. The chain's CDR3 is CASSPAGTSTDTQYF. The CDR3 DNA reads as TGTGCCAGCAGCCCGGCCGGGACTAGCACAGATACGCAGTATTTT.

This chain joins TRBV7-9 and TRBJ1-1; no reliable D call. The V end was cut by 5 bases, the J end by 7 bases, with 14 bases between. The germline gives CDR1 SEHNR, CDR2 FQNEAQ (reference sequence). CDR3 length equals 13 residues. CDR3 DNA sequence: TGTGCCAGCAGCCACCCTGACACCTATGAAGCTTTCTTT. It is translated as CASSHPDTYEAFF.

The V and J genes are TRBV5-6 and TRBJ1-1; perhaps TRBD1 as D (5 bases). From germline, CDR1 is SGHDT and CDR2 YYEEEE. The ends were cut back, 2 bases at V and 4 bases at J, with 15 bases in the middle. The CDR3 totals 15 residues. The CDR3 nucleotides read TGTGCCAGCAGCTTTTATTTTGGGGGGAGCACTGAAGCTTTCTTT. Its translation is CASSFYFGGSTEAFF.

This clone was recorded a few times. The CDR3 region has the DNA TGTGCCAGCAGCCAAGATCTTGGAACAGGGGGATTCGTGAAGGATGGCTACACCTTC. Amino acid sequence: CASSQDLGTGGFVKDGYTF. The V and J genes are TRBV4-2 and TRBJ1-2; 8 bases line up with TRBD1. V shed 0 bases, J shed 6 bases, and the junction held 18 bases outside the gene matches. The CDR3 runs 19 residues. The germline V gene has CDR1 LGHNA and CDR2 YNFKEQ.

V is TRBV9 and J is TRBJ1-2; the match to TRBD1 covers 7 bases. Unmatched junction bases numbered 4, after V lost 3 bases and J lost 5 bases. This CDR3 comprises 13 residues. Germline CDR1 SGDLS, CDR2 YYNGEE. CDR3: CASSGGQTYGYTF. The CDR3 region has the DNA TGTGCCAGCAGCGGGGGACAGACGTATGGCTACACCTTC. Filled out from reference TRBV9 and TRBJ1-2, the complete variable domain reads DSGVTQTPKHLITATGQRVTLRCSPRSGDLSVYWYQQSLDQGLQFLIQYYNGEERAKGNILERFSAQQFPDLHSELNLSSLELGDSALYFCASSGGQTYGYTFGSGTRLTVV.